This passage covers 20 T cell receptor beta chains from one sample sequenced in a study of cytomegalovirus exposure and HLA in healthy donors. Primers for the PCR totalled 60 Vbeta and 13 Jbeta. Clones were read by immunoSEQ multiplex PCR, and TCRdb kept only the in-frame ones, dropping some. The data hold fewer than 200,000 clones, with around four fifths observed a single time. Sequencing was performed on PBMCs. All receptors derive from a woman aged 18 to 35 in good health and CMV-seronegative.

The rearrangement uses TRBV2 and TRBJ1-4; D is undetermined. CDR1 is SNHLY, CDR2 FYNNEI, per germline. With 4 bases removed from V and 3 bases from J, the gap between germline ends came to 12 bases. The CDR3 runs 15 residues. DNA of the CDR3: TGTGCCAGCAGTGTCTTGACGGGAGCTAATGAAAAACTGTTTTTT. It translates to CASSVLTGANEKLFF.

This clone has only one observation. The J gene is TRBJ2-6, the V gene TRBV5-1; D may be TRBD2 (5 bases). Germline loops: CDR1 SGHRS, CDR2 YFSETQ. The CDR3 runs 17 residues. The V gene lost 4 bases and the J gene lost 0 bases, with 14 bases spanning the gap. CDR3 coding DNA: TGCGCCAGCAGCCTTACGGGGTCGAGCTCTGGGGCCAACGTCCTGACTTTC. It encodes CASSLTGSSSGANVLTF. Variable domain in full (rest from reference TRBV5-1 and TRBJ2-6): KAGVTQTPRYLIKTRGQQVTLSCSPISGHRSVSWYQQTPGQGLQFLFEYFSETQRNKGNFPGRFSGRQFSNSRSEMNVSTLELGDSALYLCASSLTGSSSGANVLTFGAGSRLTVL.

This chain links TRBV6-6 with TRBJ1-6, with a tentative D call TRBD1 (5 bases). Germline CDR1 and CDR2: MNHNY and SVGAGI (reference sequence). V was shortened by 6 bases and J by 10 bases, with 16 bases between the two germline ends. The CDR3 is 14 amino acids. Here the CDR3 reads CASSPPPGESPLHF. The DNA for the CDR3 is TGTGCCAGCAGCCCCCCCCCGGGGGAATCACCCCTCCACTTT.

J is TRBJ2-3 and V is TRBV2; 9 bases are a match to TRBD2. CDR1 SNHLY and CDR2 FYNNEI come from the germline V gene. The CDR3 loop spans 17 amino acids. V trimming: 7 bases; J trimming: 0 bases; junction bases outside the gene matches: 11. CDR3 nucleotide sequence: TGTGCCAGCATTTCTGCGGGAGGGCGGGGGAGCACAGATACGCAGTATTTT. It is translated as CASISAGGRGSTDTQYF.

The V gene is TRBV29-1, the J gene TRBJ1-2; D ambiguous. V lost 5 bases, J lost 1 base, and 8 bases lay in between. CDR1 and CDR2 (germline): SQVTM, ANQGSEA. The CDR3 contains 12 residues. The CDR3 sequence: CSVTTFNYGYTF. The CDR3 DNA sequence: TGCAGCGTTACGACTTTTAACTATGGCTACACCTTC.

V and J are TRBV14 and TRBJ2-5; possibly TRBD1 for D (6 bases). Between the trimmed V and J ends, which lost 1 base and 3 bases, there was a span of 12 bases. This CDR3 is 15 amino acids long. Looked up from germline, CDR1 is SGHDN and CDR2 is FVKESK. CDR3 region: CASSQVDRNKETQYF. The DNA of the CDR3 is TGTGCCAGCAGCCAAGTAGACAGGAACAAAGAGACCCAGTACTTC.

The table lists this clone with a few counts. This chain links TRBV7-2 with TRBJ2-5, with D possibly being TRBD1 (6 bases). The length of the CDR3 is 15 residues. V gave up 8 bases and J gave up 2 bases, with 18 bases separating them. The germline V gene encodes CDR1 SGHTA and CDR2 FQGNSA. The CDR3 protein is CASLGLDSMQETQYF. Written as DNA, the CDR3 is TGTGCCAGCCTGGGTCTGGACAGCATGCAAGAGACCCAGTACTTC.

This clone was detected once. This sequence joins TRBV6-6 and TRBJ1-2, with a possible D match to TRBD1 (5 bases). This CDR3 region has 15 residues. Germline V CDR1 and CDR2: MNHNY, SVGAGI (reference sequence). Trimming cost V 4 bases and J 0 bases, with 12 bases left between them. The CDR3 DNA reads TGTGCCAGCAGTTCACAGGTCTCTGCTAACTATGGCTACACCTTC. It codes for CASSSQVSANYGYTF.

This chain links TRBV11-2 with TRBJ1-1; the D is unclear. This CDR3 is 13 amino acids long. Germline V lookup: CDR1 SGHAT, CDR2 FQNNGV. Trimming removed 2 bases from V and 10 bases from J, with 14 bases in between. CDR3 in amino acids: CASSLSLLSGAFF. The CDR3 coding sequence is TGTGCCAGCAGCTTAAGCTTACTTTCAGGAGCTTTCTTT. Using reference TRBV11-2 and TRBJ1-1 for the parts outside the CDR3, the full variable domain is EAGVAQSPRYKIIEKRQSVAFWCNPISGHATLYWYQQILGQGPKLLIQFQNNGVVDDSQLPKDRFSAERLKGVDSTLKIQPAKLEDSAVYLCASSLSLLSGAFFGQGTRLTVV.

The chain employs TRBV28 and TRBJ1-4, with 12 bases fitting TRBD1. Germline lookup yields CDR1 MDHEN and CDR2 SYDVKM. The length of the CDR3 is 15 residues. With 6 bases clipped from V and 8 bases from J, the junction kept 7 bases outside the gene matches. The chain's CDR3 is CASRYPGTGGEKLFF. The CDR3 DNA sequence: TGTGCCAGCAGATACCCCGGGACAGGGGGCGAAAAACTGTTTTTT.

This chain uses TRBV5-6 with TRBJ1-2; D is ambiguous. Trimming stripped 1 base from V and 2 bases from J, with 9 bases between. The germline V gene has CDR1 SGHDT and CDR2 YYEEEE. This CDR3 spans 14 amino acids. The CDR3 DNA sequence: TGTGCCAGCAGCTTGAGGACGGGAAACTATGGCTACACCTTC. Protein: CASSLRTGNYGYTF. Based on the CDR3 plus reference TRBV5-6 and TRBJ1-2, the full variable domain is DAGVTQSPTHLIKTRGQQVTLRCSPKSGHDTVSWYQQALGQGPQFIFQYYEEEERQRGNFPDRFSGHQFPNYSSELNVNALLLGDSALYLCASSLRTGNYGYTFGSGTRLTVV.

The V gene is TRBV10-3, the J gene TRBJ2-3; D is undetermined. The CDR3 consists of 15 residues. The V and J ends lost 0 bases and 4 bases respectively, with 11 bases between them. Germline V lookup: CDR1 ENHRY, CDR2 SYGVKD. The CDR3 is CAISESRQSADTQYF. The CDR3 DNA reads TGTGCCATCAGTGAGTCGAGGCAAAGTGCAGATACGCAGTATTTT.

This chain links TRBV7-9 with TRBJ2-7, with TRBD2 matching 9 bases. The junction had 16 bases not matched to a gene; V was cut back by 5 bases and J by 2 bases. Germline V gives CDR1 SEHNR, CDR2 FQNEAQ (reference sequence). The CDR3 extends over 18 amino acids. The CDR3 loop is CASSLARSSGRWTYEQYF. The CDR3 coding sequence is TGTGCCAGCAGCCTCGCGCGTAGTAGCGGGAGATGGACCTACGAGCAGTACTTC. Variable domain in full (rest from reference TRBV7-9 and TRBJ2-7): DTGVSQNPRHKITKRGQNVTFRCDPISEHNRLYWYRQTLGQGPEFLTYFQNEAQLEKSRLLSDRFSAERPKGSFSTLEIQRTEQGDSAMYLCASSLARSSGRWTYEQYFGPGTRLTVT.

The chain employs TRBV19 and TRBJ1-2, with 9 bases identical to TRBD1. The CDR3 totals 13 residues. CDR1 LNHDA and CDR2 SQIVND come from the germline V gene (reference sequence). V gave up 6 bases and J gave up 6 bases; unmatched junction bases: 5. The CDR3 bases are TGTGCCAGTAGCCGGGACAGGGTGGATGGCTACACCTTC. Translation: CASSRDRVDGYTF.

V gene TRBV28 combines with J gene TRBJ1-2; 7 nucleotides line up with TRBD1. The germline V gene has CDR1 MDHEN and CDR2 SYDVKM. The junction had 12 bases not matched to a gene; V was cut back by 3 bases and J by 8 bases. The CDR3 totals 15 residues. CDR3 nucleotides: TGTGCCAGCAGTTTCCCGACAGGGAAAACGCGAGGCTACACCTTC. The encoded protein is CASSFPTGKTRGYTF.

The chain is built from TRBV5-8 and TRBJ1-1, with D perhaps matching TRBD1 (5 bases). Germline values: CDR1 SGHTS, CDR2 YDEGEE. Trimming cost V 4 bases and J 1 base, with 11 bases left between them. CDR3 size: 14 residues. CDR3 coding DNA: TGTGCCAGCAGCGTCAGGGTGCGGAACACTGAAGCTTTCTTT. The encoded protein is CASSVRVRNTEAFF.

The rearrangement uses TRBV5-4 and TRBJ2-6, with TRBD1 matching 12 bases. The CDR3 is 17 amino acids. V lost 4 bases, J lost 0 bases, and 2 bases stayed unmatched. Germline V gene lookup returns CDR1 SGHNT and CDR2 YYREEE (reference sequence). The DNA of the CDR3 is TGTGCCAGCAGCGTGGGACAGGGGGCCTCTGGGGCCAACGTCCTGACTTTC. This translates into CASSVGQGASGANVLTF.

The V and J genes are TRBV6-1 and TRBJ2-4; the match to TRBD1 covers 7 bases. V trimming: 7 bases; J trimming: 3 bases; junction bases outside the gene matches: 6. This CDR3 is 14 amino acids long. CDR1 MNHNS and CDR2 SASEGT come from the germline V gene. CDR3 protein: CASTQGVGKNIQYF. CDR3 nucleotides: TGTGCCAGCACGCAGGGGGTGGGCAAAAACATTCAGTACTTC.

In its sample, this clone was seen a few times. V usage is TRBV7-9 and J usage is TRBJ1-2; D not certain. Germline values: CDR1 SEHNR, CDR2 FQNEAQ (reference sequence). Deletions cut 4 bases from V and 4 bases from J, with 10 bases between. This CDR3 has 13 residues. CDR3 sequence reads: CASSSGNSYGYTF. The DNA for the CDR3 is TGTGCCAGCAGCTCCGGGAACTCCTATGGCTACACCTTC.

The gene calls are TRBV7-9 and TRBJ1-2; D remains ambiguous. CDR3 length: 14 residues. Germline CDR1 reads SEHNR; CDR2 reads FQNEAQ (reference sequence). Trimming stripped 2 bases from V and 6 bases from J, with 13 bases between. CDR3 sequence (DNA): TGTGCCAGCAGCTTATTGGGCAGTTCGGATGGCTACACCTTC. Its translation is CASSLLGSSDGYTF. The full variable domain, in which reference TRBV7-9 and TRBJ1-2 provide the parts outside the CDR3, is DTGVSQNPRHKITKRGQNVTFRCDPISEHNRLYWYRQTLGQGPEFLTYFQNEAQLEKSRLLSDRFSAERPKGSFSTLEIQRTEQGDSAMYLCASSLLGSSDGYTFGSGTRLTVV.